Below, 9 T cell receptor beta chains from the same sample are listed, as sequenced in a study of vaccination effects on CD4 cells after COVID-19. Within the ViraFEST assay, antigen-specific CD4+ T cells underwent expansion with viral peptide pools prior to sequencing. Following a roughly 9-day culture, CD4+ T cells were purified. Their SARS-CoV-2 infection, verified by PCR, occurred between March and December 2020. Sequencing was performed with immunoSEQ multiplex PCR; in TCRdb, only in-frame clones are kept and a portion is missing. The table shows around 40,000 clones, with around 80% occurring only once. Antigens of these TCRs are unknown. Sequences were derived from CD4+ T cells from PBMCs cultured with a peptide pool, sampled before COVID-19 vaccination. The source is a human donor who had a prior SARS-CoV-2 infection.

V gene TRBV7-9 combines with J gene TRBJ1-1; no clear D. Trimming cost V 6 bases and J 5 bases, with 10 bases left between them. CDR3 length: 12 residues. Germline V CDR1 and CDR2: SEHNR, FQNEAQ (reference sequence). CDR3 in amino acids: CASSRRSTEAFF. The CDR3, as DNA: TGTGCCAGCAGTCGGAGAAGTACTGAAGCTTTCTTT.

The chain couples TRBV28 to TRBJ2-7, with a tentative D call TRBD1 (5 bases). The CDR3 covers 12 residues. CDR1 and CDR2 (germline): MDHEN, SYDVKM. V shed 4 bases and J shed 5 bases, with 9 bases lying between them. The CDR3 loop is CASSSQGDEQYF. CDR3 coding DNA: TGTGCCAGCAGTTCCCAAGGGGACGAGCAGTACTTC.

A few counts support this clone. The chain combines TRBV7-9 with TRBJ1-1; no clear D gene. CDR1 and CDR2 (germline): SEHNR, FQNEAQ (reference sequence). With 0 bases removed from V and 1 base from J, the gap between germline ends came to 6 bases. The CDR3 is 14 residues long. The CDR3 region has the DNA TGTGCCAGCAGCTTAGCGCAGGCGAACACTGAAGCTTTCTTT. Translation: CASSLAQANTEAFF.

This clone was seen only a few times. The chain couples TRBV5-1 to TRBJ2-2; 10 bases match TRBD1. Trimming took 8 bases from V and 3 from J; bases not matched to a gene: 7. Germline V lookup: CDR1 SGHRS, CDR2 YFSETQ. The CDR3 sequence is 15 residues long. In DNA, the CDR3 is TGCGCCAGTGCTCTGACAGGGGGCTACACCGGGGAGCTGTTTTTT. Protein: CASALTGGYTGELFF.

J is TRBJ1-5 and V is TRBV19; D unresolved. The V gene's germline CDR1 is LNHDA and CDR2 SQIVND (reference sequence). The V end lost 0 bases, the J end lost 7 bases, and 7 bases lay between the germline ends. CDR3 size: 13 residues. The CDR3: CASSIDQIQPQHF. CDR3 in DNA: TGTGCCAGTAGTATAGACCAAATACAGCCCCAGCATTTT.

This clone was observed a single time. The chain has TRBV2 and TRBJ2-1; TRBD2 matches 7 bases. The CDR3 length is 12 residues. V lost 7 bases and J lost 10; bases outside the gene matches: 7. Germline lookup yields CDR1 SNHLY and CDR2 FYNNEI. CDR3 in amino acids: CASTPAGEEQFF. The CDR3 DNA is TGTGCCAGCACCCCGGCGGGAGAAGAGCAGTTCTTC.

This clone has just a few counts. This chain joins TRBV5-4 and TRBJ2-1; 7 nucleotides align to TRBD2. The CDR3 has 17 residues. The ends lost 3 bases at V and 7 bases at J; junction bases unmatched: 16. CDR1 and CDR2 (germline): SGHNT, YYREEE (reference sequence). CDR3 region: CASSWLVGGRGGNEQFF. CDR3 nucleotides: TGTGCCAGCAGCTGGCTTGTTGGCGGGAGAGGAGGGAATGAGCAGTTCTTC.

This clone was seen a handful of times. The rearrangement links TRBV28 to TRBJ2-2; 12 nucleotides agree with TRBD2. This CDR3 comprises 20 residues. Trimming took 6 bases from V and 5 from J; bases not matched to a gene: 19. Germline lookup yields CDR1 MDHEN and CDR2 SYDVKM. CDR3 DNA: TGTGCCAGCAGGCCATTACTCGGCCTAGCGGGAGGGGTACGGACCGGGGAGCTGTTTTTT. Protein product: CASRPLLGLAGGVRTGELFF.

CDR3 loop: CASNPMGDRGSEQYF. The CDR3 nucleotides read TGTGCCAGCAACCCTATGGGGGACAGGGGCTCCGAGCAGTACTTC. The V gene is TRBV11-1, the J gene TRBJ2-7; 10 bases fit TRBD1. The V segment lost 7 bases and the J segment 6 bases; nucleotides outside the gene matches: 12. Germline lookup yields CDR1 SGHAT and CDR2 FQDESV (reference sequence). This CDR3 region has 15 residues.